This passage covers 26 T cell receptor beta chains from one sample sequenced in a study of blood T cell repertoires in COVID-19. Produced via immunoSEQ multiplex PCR; TCRdb's table is partial and in-frame only. This table has about 120,000 clones, around 80% appearing once. Source material: peripheral blood. These receptor sequences come from a man aged 55 to 70 with active or convalescent COVID-19.

The chain links TRBV12-3 or TRBV12-4 to TRBJ2-2, with D uncertain. Trimming removed 6 bases at V and 7 bases at J, with 9 bases between. The CDR3 is made up of 12 amino acids. This CDR3 reads CASSLTGGELFF. Here the CDR3 DNA reads TGTGCCAGCAGCTTGACGGGCGGGGAGCTGTTTTTT.

The chain employs TRBV7-3 and TRBJ2-6; 8 nucleotides align to TRBD1. With V trimmed by 3 bases and J by 0 bases, 7 bases remained unmatched. The CDR3 contains 18 residues. Looked up from germline, CDR1 is SGHTA and CDR2 is FQGTGA. CDR3: CASSLTGARYSGANVLTF. CDR3 DNA sequence: TGTGCCAGCAGCTTGACAGGGGCTCGTTACTCTGGGGCCAACGTCCTGACTTTC. The whole variable domain, remainder taken from reference TRBV7-3 and TRBJ2-6, is GAGVSQTPSNKVTEKGKYVELRCDPISGHTALYWYRQSLGQGPEFLIYFQGTGAADDSGLPNDRFFAVRPEGSVSTLKIQRTERGDSAVYLCASSLTGARYSGANVLTFGAGSRLTVL.

The rearrangement uses TRBV4-1 and TRBJ2-2, with 10 bases lining up with TRBD1. CDR1 is MGHRA, CDR2 YSYEKL, per germline. The V segment lost 6 bases and the J segment 4 bases; nucleotides outside the gene matches: 20. CDR3 length: 20 residues. CDR3 DNA: TGCGCCAGCAGGACCGGCGGCCGCCCGCGCGGGACAGGGGCCACCGGGGAGCTGTTTTTT. Protein sequence: CASRTGGRPRGTGATGELFF.

This rearrangement joins TRBV5-4 to TRBJ1-6; perhaps TRBD1 as D (5 bases). The CDR3 consists of 17 residues. CDR1 and CDR2 (germline): SGHNT, YYREEE (reference sequence). V dropped 4 bases and J dropped 4 bases, with 18 bases sitting between them. The CDR3 loop is CASSMESSTVYNSPLHF. The CDR3 bases are TGTGCCAGCAGCATGGAAAGTTCGACAGTGTATAATTCACCCCTCCACTTT.

This chain joins TRBV18 and TRBJ2-3; 10 nucleotides line up with TRBD2. V shed 1 base and J 4 bases; nucleotides not matched to a gene: 2. This CDR3 has 15 residues. Looked up from germline, CDR1 is KGHSH and CDR2 is LQKENI. This chain's CDR3 is CASSPQAGGSDTQYF. CDR3 DNA sequence: TGTGCCAGCTCACCACAAGCGGGAGGGTCAGATACGCAGTATTTT.

CDR3 nucleotides: TGTGCCAGCAGTTTTTTGCCGGGACAGGGGCGATTTGAGCAGTTCTTC. It is translated as CASSFLPGQGRFEQFF. The V and J genes are TRBV28 and TRBJ2-1; the match to TRBD1 covers 10 bases. With 3 bases clipped from V and 9 bases from J, the junction kept 11 bases outside the gene matches. CDR3 length equals 16 residues. CDR1 is MDHEN and CDR2 is SYDVKM in the germline V gene.

The chain joins TRBV7-2 to TRBJ2-7; TRBD2 agrees at 11 bases. In germline, CDR1 is SGHTA, CDR2 FQGNSA. Trimming cost V 3 bases and J 6 bases; bases outside gene matches: 10. The CDR3 is 16 residues long. DNA for the CDR3: TGTGCCAGCAGCTTGGGGCTAGCGGGAGGTTTCGGCGAGCAGTACTTC. The encoded protein is CASSLGLAGGFGEQYF.

The CDR3 spells CATDIGTGESEAFF. The CDR3 region has the DNA TGTGCCACCGACATCGGGACAGGGGAGTCTGAAGCTTTCTTT. The J gene is TRBJ1-1, the V gene TRBV19; 10 nucleotides align to TRBD1. The germline V gene has CDR1 LNHDA and CDR2 SQIVND (reference sequence). CDR3 length: 14 residues. V lost 10 bases to trimming and J lost 6 bases; unmatched junction nucleotides: 11. Looking up the rest from reference TRBV19 and TRBJ1-1 gives the full variable domain: DGGITQSPKYLFRKEGQNVTLSCEQNLNHDAMYWYRQDPGQGLRLIYYSQIVNDFQKGDIAEGYSVSREKKESFPLTVTSAQKNPTAFYLCATDIGTGESEAFFGQGTRLTVV.

The chain is built from TRBV29-1 and TRBJ2-2; possibly TRBD1 for D (8 bases). V shed 7 bases and J shed 6 bases, with 15 bases lying between them. The CDR3 runs to 13 residues. The germline V gene encodes CDR1 SQVTM and CDR2 ANQGSEA. This CDR3 is CSGVTGGAGELFF. CDR3 sequence (DNA): TGCAGCGGGGTCACAGGGGGGGCCGGGGAGCTGTTTTTT.

This rearrangement joins TRBV11-2 to TRBJ2-7; perhaps TRBD1 as D (6 bases). The germline gives CDR1 SGHAT, CDR2 FQNNGV. V lost 1 base, J lost 3 bases, and 10 bases lay in between. The CDR3 spans 14 residues. CDR3 sequence reads: CASSLGGGSYEQYF. The CDR3 coding sequence is TGTGCCAGCAGCTTAGGAGGGGGAAGCTACGAGCAGTACTTC.

CDR3 protein: CASSEGLQSGADTQYF. The DNA of the CDR3 is TGTGCCAGCAGCGAGGGACTACAGTCGGGGGCAGATACGCAGTATTTT. The V gene is TRBV9, the J gene TRBJ2-3; TRBD2 aligns across 7 bases. This CDR3 has 16 amino acids. Germline V lookup: CDR1 SGDLS, CDR2 YYNGEE. Trimming at V came to 3 bases and at J to 4 bases, leaving 11 bases not matched to a gene.

V is TRBV7-9 and J is TRBJ2-5; a possible D gene is TRBD2 (5 bases). This CDR3 region has 14 residues. V lost 3 bases, J lost 2 bases, and 10 bases lay in between. In germline, CDR1 is SEHNR, CDR2 FQNEAQ (reference sequence). Written as DNA, the CDR3 is TGTGCCAGCAGCTTGAGGCGGGTGCAAGAGACCCAGTACTTC. Translated: CASSLRRVQETQYF.

The chain couples TRBV27 to TRBJ2-1, with TRBD1 matching 10 bases. V was clipped by 5 bases and J by 10 bases; unmatched bases: 5. The CDR3 length is 13 residues. Per germline, CDR1 MNHEY and CDR2 SMNVEV (reference sequence). CDR3 bases: TGTGCCAGCAGTGGACAGGGGGAGGCCGAGCAGTTCTTC. Protein sequence: CASSGQGEAEQFF.

The V call is TRBV5-4, the J call TRBJ1-4, with 7 bases lining up with TRBD1. V lost 5 bases and J lost 5; bases outside the gene matches: 6. Looked up from germline, CDR1 is SGHNT and CDR2 is YYREEE (reference sequence). This CDR3 region has 14 residues. The CDR3 protein is CASSSGTENEKLFF. CDR3 bases: TGTGCCAGCAGTTCCGGGACAGAAAATGAAAAACTGTTTTTT. The entire variable domain, with the rest obtained from reference TRBV5-4 and TRBJ1-4, is as follows: ETGVTQSPTHLIKTRGQQVTLRCSSQSGHNTVSWYQQALGQGPQFIFQYYREEENGRGNFPPRFSGLQFPNYSSELNVNALELDDSALYLCASSSGTENEKLFFGSGTQLSVL.

In its sample, this clone was seen a few times. The chain has TRBV27 and TRBJ2-7; D is ambiguous. CDR1 and CDR2 (germline): MNHEY, SMNVEV (reference sequence). V dropped 7 bases and J dropped 4 bases, with 14 bases sitting between them. The CDR3 is made up of 13 amino acids. Written as DNA, the CDR3 is TGTGCCAGCAATCCCCGGTCGGGTTACGAGCAGTACTTC. Residues: CASNPRSGYEQYF.

V usage is TRBV10-1 and J usage is TRBJ2-3; D might be TRBD1 (5 bases). Per germline, CDR1 WNHNN and CDR2 SYGVQD (reference sequence). This CDR3 is 13 amino acids long. Deletions cut 6 bases from V and 0 bases from J, with 7 bases between. CDR3 DNA sequence: TGCGCCAGCAGGACAGTCAGCACAGATACGCAGTATTTT. Amino acid sequence: CASRTVSTDTQYF.

The genes are TRBV7-2 and TRBJ1-1, with a tentative D call TRBD1 (6 bases). This CDR3 is built from 14 residues. The V gene lost 5 bases and the J gene lost 4 bases, with 14 bases spanning the gap. Germline CDR1 is SGHTA and CDR2 is FQGNSA. In DNA, the CDR3 is TGTGCCAGCAGCGTAGGCACAGGGTTCACTGAAGCTTTCTTT. Protein product: CASSVGTGFTEAFF.

The CDR3 DNA sequence: TGTGCCACCAGCAGTGCAGGGGGAATAGGCTACGAGCAGTACTTC. This codes for CATSSAGGIGYEQYF. The chain links TRBV15 to TRBJ2-7; TRBD1 agrees at 7 bases. Trimming at V came to 3 bases and at J to 3 bases, leaving 8 bases not matched to a gene. Germline V gene lookup returns CDR1 LNHNV and CDR2 YYDKDF (reference sequence). The CDR3 totals 15 residues.

CDR3 protein: CASSPVAGKTDTQYF. Here the CDR3 DNA reads TGTGCCAGCAGTCCAGTGGCGGGAAAAACAGATACGCAGTATTTT. The chain has TRBV7-2 and TRBJ2-3, with D tentatively TRBD2 (6 bases). CDR1 is SGHTA, CDR2 FQGNSA, per germline. V dropped 6 bases and J dropped 3 bases, with 16 bases sitting between them. CDR3 length equals 15 residues.

This sequence joins TRBV9 and TRBJ1-1, with 7 bases matching TRBD1. V lost 0 bases, J lost 8 bases, and 19 bases stayed unmatched. The CDR3 has 18 amino acids. The germline gives CDR1 SGDLS, CDR2 YYNGEE. CDR3 bases: TGTGCCAGCAGCGTAGGCCCGGTCGGTCTTCTTCGACAGGGAGAAGCTTTCTTT. The encoded protein is CASSVGPVGLLRQGEAFF.

The chain is built from TRBV2 and TRBJ1-5; possibly TRBD1 for D (6 bases). This CDR3 region has 14 residues. CDR1 is SNHLY, CDR2 FYNNEI, per germline. V dropped 6 bases and J dropped 3 bases, with 12 bases sitting between them. CDR3 protein: CASRPGTPNQPQHF. The CDR3 coding sequence is TGTGCCAGCAGGCCCGGGACACCCAATCAGCCCCAGCATTTT. The full variable domain, with the rest looked up from reference TRBV2 and TRBJ1-5, is EPEVTQTPSHQVTQMGQEVILRCVPISNHLYFYWYRQILGQKVEFLVSFYNNEISEKSEIFDDQFSVERPDGSNFTLKIRSTKLEDSAMYFCASRPGTPNQPQHFGDGTRLSIL.

The CDR3 DNA is TGTGCCAGCAGAAGGGGGGGCTCGAACAATCAGCCCCAGCATTTT. It translates to CASRRGGSNNQPQHF. The chain links TRBV27 to TRBJ1-5, with D possibly matching TRBD1 (6 bases). Germline CDR1 is MNHEY and CDR2 is SMNVEV (reference sequence). Trimming shortened V by 6 bases and J by 3 bases, and 15 bases separated the two germline ends. The CDR3 sequence is 15 residues long.

This clone has only a few counts. The chain employs TRBV29-1 and TRBJ2-7; 7 bases match TRBD1. V lost 6 bases, J lost 5 bases, and 13 bases stayed unmatched. This CDR3 spans 14 amino acids. Germline CDR1 is SQVTM and CDR2 is ANQGSEA. In DNA, the CDR3 is TGCAGCGTCGTCCCTTGGGACAGTAGGAACGAGCAGTACTTC. This gives the protein CSVVPWDSRNEQYF.

This sequence joins TRBV20-1 and TRBJ2-1, with TRBD2 matching over 12 bases. The germline CDR1 and CDR2 sequences are DFQATT and SNEGSKA (reference sequence). CDR3 size: 15 residues. The V gene end was trimmed by 3 bases and the J gene end by 5 bases; junction bases not matched to a gene: 5. CDR3 nucleotides: TGCAGTGCTAGTTCTAGCGGGAGGGCCGACAATGAGCAGTTCTTC. As protein: CSASSSGRADNEQFF.

The rearrangement links TRBV4-3 to TRBJ2-2, with 10 bases matching TRBD2. The CDR3 spans 18 residues. Trimming took 0 bases from V and 4 from J; bases not matched to a gene: 8. Germline V gives CDR1 LGHNA, CDR2 YSLEER. DNA of the CDR3: TGCGCCAGCAGCCAAGAACTAGCGGGAATCTCTGGCACCGGGGAGCTGTTTTTT. Its translation: CASSQELAGISGTGELFF.

This clone was seen a single time. CDR3 residues: CASSPPYAGSATDTQYF. The CDR3, as DNA: TGTGCCAGCTCACCACCGTACGCCGGGAGTGCCACAGATACGCAGTATTTT. The rearrangement joins TRBV18 to TRBJ2-3; D is possibly TRBD2 (6 bases). The germline V gene encodes CDR1 KGHSH and CDR2 LQKENI. The CDR3 has 17 amino acids. V was cut by 0 bases and J by 2 bases, with 15 bases left in between. Filled out from reference TRBV18 and TRBJ2-3, the complete variable domain reads NAGVMQNPRHLVRRRGQEARLRCSPMKGHSHVYWYRQLPEEGLKFMVYLQKENIIDESGMPKERFSAEFPKEGPSILRIQQVVRGDSAAYFCASSPPYAGSATDTQYFGPGTRLTVL.